The clone carrying this T cell receptor beta chain was counted a few times. Its antigen is unknown. The sample belongs to a study of vaccination and CD4 T cells after COVID-19. The time point: late sampling 161 to 241 days after vaccination in a few convalescent patients. Specified treatment: approximately nine-day PBMC culture with coronavirus spike peptide pools or control peptides (ViraFEST assay). Germline V gives CDR1 SNHLY, CDR2 FYNNEI. The CDR3 covers 12 residues. V lost 4 bases, J lost 4 bases, and 7 bases lay in between. Oncomine TCR Beta short-read sequencing was applied to DNA from cultured CD4+ T cells. TCRdb itself ran the PCR reads through MiXCR, one entry per CDR3 protein. Of roughly 19,000 distinct CDR3 sequences in the sample, approximately 40% were seen once.

The V and J genes are TRBV2 and TRBJ1-2; maybe TRBD1 (5 bases). The sample here was CD4+ T cells from blood, cultured in vitro, taken about 7 months after SARS-CoV-2 vaccination. The receptor's source is a human donor who had recovered from COVID-19. CDR3 DNA sequence: TGTGCCAGCAGTGCGGGACTCTATGGCTACACCTTC. It translates to CASSAGLYGYTF.